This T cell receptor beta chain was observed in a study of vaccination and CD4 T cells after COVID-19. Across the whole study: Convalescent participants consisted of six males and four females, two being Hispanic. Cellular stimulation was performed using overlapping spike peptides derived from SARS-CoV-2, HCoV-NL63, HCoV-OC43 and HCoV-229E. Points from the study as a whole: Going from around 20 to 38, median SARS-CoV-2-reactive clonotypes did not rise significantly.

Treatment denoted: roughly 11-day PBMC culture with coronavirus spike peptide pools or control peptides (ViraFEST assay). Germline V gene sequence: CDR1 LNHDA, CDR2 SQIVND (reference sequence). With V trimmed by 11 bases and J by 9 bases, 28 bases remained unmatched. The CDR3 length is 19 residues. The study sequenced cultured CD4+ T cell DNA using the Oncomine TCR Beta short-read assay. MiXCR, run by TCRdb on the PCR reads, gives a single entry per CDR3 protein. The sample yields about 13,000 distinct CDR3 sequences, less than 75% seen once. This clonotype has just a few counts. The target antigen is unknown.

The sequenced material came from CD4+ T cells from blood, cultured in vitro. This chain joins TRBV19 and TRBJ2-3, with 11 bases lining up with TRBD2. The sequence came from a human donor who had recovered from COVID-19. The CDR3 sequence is CAARGISGTSGVRGGTQYF. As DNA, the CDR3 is TGTGCCGCAAGAGGGATCTCCGGGACTAGCGGTGTGCGGGGGGGAACGCAGTATTTT.